The sequence of this TCR beta chain was determined in a study of T-cell memory formation after mild COVID-19. Study-wide background: In these data, TCR clusters were largely donor specific. Points from the study as a whole: Confirmation of SARS-CoV-2 specificity was lacking for second-wave clones peaking day 37. Contracting CD8+ clones were enriched in EMRA, CD4+ mainly in CM and EM.

Concerning this clonotype itself: Antigen: not known.

From the 5' RACE reads, TCRdb called clonotypes with MiXCR, one entry per CDR3 protein. The repertoire holds 110,000 or so distinct CDR3 sequences, with around 17% as singletons. This CDR3 spans 14 amino acids. The V gene end was trimmed by 6 bases and the J gene end by 3 bases; junction bases not matched to a gene: 4. Germline V CDR1 and CDR2: KGHSH, LQKENI. The TCR comes from a man aged 18 to 30 who had mild COVID-19 (a few samples of this study predate the infection). Cell type and time point are not known. Sequencing was carried out using PBMCs or a T cell subset sorted from them (not recorded which). The rearrangement links TRBV18 to TRBJ1-4, with 7 bases fitting TRBD1. CDR3 amino acids: CASSQTGPNEKLFF. The CDR3, as DNA: TGTGCCAGCTCGCAGACAGGGCCTAATGAAAAACTGTTTTTT.